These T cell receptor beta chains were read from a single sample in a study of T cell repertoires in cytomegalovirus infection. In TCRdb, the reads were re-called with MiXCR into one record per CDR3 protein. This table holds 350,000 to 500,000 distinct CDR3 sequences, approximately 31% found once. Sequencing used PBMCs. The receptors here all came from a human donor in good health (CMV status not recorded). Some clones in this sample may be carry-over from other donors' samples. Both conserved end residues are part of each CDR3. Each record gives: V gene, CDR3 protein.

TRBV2,CASGLPGQYGNTIYF
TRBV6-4,CASSDSSGGAGADTQYF
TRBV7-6,CASSSWAQGQYF
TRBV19,CASIRTNTEAFF
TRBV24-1,CATSVAENTGELFF
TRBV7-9,CSSSFRDTNDDQYF
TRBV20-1,CSASFQGVGNQPQHF
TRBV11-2,CASSLDPGRGETQYF
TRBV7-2,CASHIQGAGETQYF
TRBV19,CASSWTGYNEQFF
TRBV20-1,CSAREGVFNQPQHF
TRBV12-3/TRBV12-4,CASSVPRDGEKLFF
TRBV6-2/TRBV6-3,CASSYSSSGAYEQYF
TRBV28,CASSLSVHRLLNTEAFF
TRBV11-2,CASSFHSSYEQYF
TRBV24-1,CATSDQDPGQMTQYF
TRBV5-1,CASSLAPDRDGTQYF
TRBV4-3,CASSQDLDTGELFF
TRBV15,CATSRDDRTATYNEQFF
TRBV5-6,CASSSYRLGSEGDTQYF
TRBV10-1,CASSETTSGTYNEQFF
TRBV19,CASSTQEEGRSYNEQFF
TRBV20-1,CSAQVSANYGYTF
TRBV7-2,CASSRRQGLNTEAFF
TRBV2,CASSEGGLWGSGANVLTF
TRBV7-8,CASSAGNRGQAEKLFF
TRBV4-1,CASSQRGGGAYNEQFF
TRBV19,CASGPSYEQYF
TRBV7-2,CASSPQQTEAFF
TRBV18,CASSPTLGAEEQFF
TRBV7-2,CASGGAGEQFF
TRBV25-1,CASSESGTRPYGYTF
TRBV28,CASRDGPGNTIYF
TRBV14,CASSQDRIRGYEQYF
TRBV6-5,CASSYSSWQGHGYTF
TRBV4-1,CASSDPGGTTTYNEQFF
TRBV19,CASTPRAGGTAQETQYF
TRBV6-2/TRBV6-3,CASSYQGLAADTQYF
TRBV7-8,CASSLAGAGTTEAFF
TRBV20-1,CSARYRGTAEAFF
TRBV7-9,CASNSGGYYSYNEQFF
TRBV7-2,CASILDAGFYEQYF
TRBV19,CASSSIALVGNQPQHF
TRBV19,CAITLDRSAYNEQFF
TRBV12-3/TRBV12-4,CASSWGGGISGNTIYF
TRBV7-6,CASSLVQQGPEAFF
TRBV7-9,CASSLGLLQYF
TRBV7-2,CASSLTAAGGSGNTIYF
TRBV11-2,CASSLASGGFYNEQFF
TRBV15,CATSRVIQTGANVLTF
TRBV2,CASNLKRGDGTQYF
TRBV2,CASHKTRLSGANVLTF
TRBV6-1,CASSEEESSGNTIYF
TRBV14,CASSQRTENTGELFF
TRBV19,CASTHYSNQPQHF
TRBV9,CASSARDRNYNEQFF
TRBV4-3,CASSQDGANQPQHF